These 11 T cell receptor beta chains originate from one sample sequenced in a study of cytomegalovirus exposure and HLA in healthy donors (TCRdb year 2017). Library preparation was by the immunoSEQ multiplex PCR assay. For the multiplex PCR, a mixture combining 60 forward primers for TCR Vbeta segments and 13 reverse primers for TCR Jbeta segments was used. What TCRdb holds here is the immuneACCESS table cut down to in-frame rearrangements. Part of the clones is not present; checked against another copy, under half of the missing clones reflect an unresolved V gene, and the others are unexplained. The sample table holds over 150,000 clones, of which roughly four fifths were seen once. 6% to 8% of the sample rests with the top ten. Sequencing was carried out using PBMCs. All receptors come from a woman between 50 and 59 years old in good health and CMV-seropositive.

The rearrangement links TRBV7-9 to TRBJ2-7, with 12 bases aligning to TRBD2. V trimming: 6 bases; J trimming: 7 bases; junction bases outside the gene matches: 10. Looked up from germline, CDR1 is SEHNR and CDR2 is FQNEAQ (reference sequence). The CDR3 has 15 residues. CDR3 sequence reads: CASRPSGRATGEQYF. The CDR3 coding sequence is TGTGCCAGCAGACCTAGCGGGAGGGCCACGGGGGAGCAGTACTTC.

The chain uses TRBV30 and TRBJ2-5; 10 bases map to TRBD1. The ends lost 5 bases at V and 2 bases at J; junction bases unmatched: 2. Germline values: CDR1 GTSNPN, CDR2 SVGIG (reference sequence). The CDR3 is 13 residues long. CDR3 DNA: TGTGCCTGGGACAGGGGGCTACAAGAGACCCAGTACTTC. Its translation: CAWDRGLQETQYF.

The chain combines TRBV11-2 with TRBJ2-7; D remains unclear. The CDR3 extends over 11 amino acids. Germline V CDR1 and CDR2: SGHAT, FQNNGV. V gave up 5 bases and J gave up 7 bases, with 9 bases separating them. This chain's CDR3 is CASSHNLEQYF. CDR3 sequence (DNA): TGTGCCAGCAGCCACAATTTGGAGCAGTACTTC.

The chain is built from TRBV19 and TRBJ2-7; TRBD2 matches at 9 bases. The germline gives CDR1 LNHDA, CDR2 SQIVND (reference sequence). This CDR3 has 14 amino acids. The trim removed 6 bases at V and 2 bases at J, leaving 5 bases unmatched. CDR3 sequence reads: CASRKREVTYEQYF. In DNA form, the CDR3 reads TGTGCCAGTAGAAAGCGGGAGGTGACCTACGAGCAGTACTTC.

The chain couples TRBV27 to TRBJ2-1; D might be TRBD2 (6 bases). Trimming stripped 3 bases from V and 1 base from J, with 16 bases between. This CDR3 spans 17 amino acids. Germline loops: CDR1 MNHEY, CDR2 SMNVEV (reference sequence). The CDR3 DNA is TGTGCCAGCAGTTTTTTATTTGGCGGGACTTCCTACAATGAGCAGTTCTTC. This encodes CASSFLFGGTSYNEQFF.

V gene TRBV4-1 combines with J gene TRBJ2-5; perhaps TRBD2 as D (7 bases). Trimming took 2 bases from V and 3 from J, leaving 16 bases between them. Germline CDR1 reads MGHRA; CDR2 reads YSYEKL. CDR3 length: 16 amino acids. The DNA of the CDR3 is TGCGCCAGCAGCCAACCTTGGGGGGGCAGTAAAGAGACCCAGTACTTC. This encodes CASSQPWGGSKETQYF.

This clone has only a few counts. The chain couples TRBV6-6 to TRBJ1-1, with D possibly matching TRBD1 (6 bases). V was clipped by 7 bases and J by 0 bases, with 12 bases between them. The CDR3 is made up of 14 amino acids. The germline V gene has CDR1 MNHNY and CDR2 SVGAGI (reference sequence). The CDR3 here is CASTDGQLNTEAFF. CDR3 nucleotides: TGTGCCAGCACCGACGGACAGTTGAACACTGAAGCTTTCTTT.

This clone has just a few counts. The gene calls are TRBV10-2 and TRBJ1-5; TRBD1 might be the D (6 bases). The CDR3 sequence is 14 residues long. V lost 3 bases and J 6 bases, leaving 12 bases between the germline ends. CDR1 and CDR2 from the germline V gene are WSHSY and SAAADI. CDR3 sequence (DNA): TGCGCCAGCAGTGAAGGGCAGGGGTTTCAGCCCCAGCATTTT. Its protein product is CASSEGQGFQPQHF.

This chain connects TRBV10-2 to TRBJ2-7, with 10 bases fitting TRBD1. V shed 3 bases and J 2 bases; nucleotides not matched to a gene: 7. In germline, CDR1 is WSHSY, CDR2 SAAADI. CDR3 length: 16 residues. CDR3 in DNA: TGCGCCAGCAGTGAAATTTCGGGACAGGGGCCCTACGAGCAGTACTTC. Translation: CASSEISGQGPYEQYF.

The rearrangement joins TRBV5-8 to TRBJ1-1; 10 bases match TRBD1. Looked up from germline, CDR1 is SGHTS and CDR2 is YDEGEE. J was trimmed by 11 bases and V by 0 bases; bases with no gene match: 1. The CDR3 totals 12 residues. For the CDR3, the DNA is TGTGCCAGCAGCTTGGTGGGACAGGGGGCTTTCTTT. The encoded protein is CASSLVGQGAFF.

This rearrangement joins TRBV7-9 to TRBJ2-2, with a tentative D call TRBD2 (5 bases). Trimming left V 3 bases short and J 3 bases short, with 8 bases between. The CDR3 length is 14 residues. Per germline, CDR1 SEHNR and CDR2 FQNEAQ (reference sequence). This chain's CDR3 is CASSFLAYTGELFF. The CDR3 DNA is TGTGCCAGCAGCTTTTTAGCGTACACCGGGGAGCTGTTTTTT.